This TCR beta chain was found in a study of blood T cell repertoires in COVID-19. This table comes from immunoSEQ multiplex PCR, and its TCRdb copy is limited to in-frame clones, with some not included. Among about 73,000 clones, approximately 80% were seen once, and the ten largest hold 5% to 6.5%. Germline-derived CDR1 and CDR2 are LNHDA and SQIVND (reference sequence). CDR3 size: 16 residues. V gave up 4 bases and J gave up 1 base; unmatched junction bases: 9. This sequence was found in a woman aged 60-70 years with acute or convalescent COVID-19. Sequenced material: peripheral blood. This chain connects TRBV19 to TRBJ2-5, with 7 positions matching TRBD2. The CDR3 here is CASSTRGAGSQETQYF. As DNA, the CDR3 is TGTGCCAGTAGTACCCGGGGAGCGGGGAGCCAAGAGACCCAGTACTTC.